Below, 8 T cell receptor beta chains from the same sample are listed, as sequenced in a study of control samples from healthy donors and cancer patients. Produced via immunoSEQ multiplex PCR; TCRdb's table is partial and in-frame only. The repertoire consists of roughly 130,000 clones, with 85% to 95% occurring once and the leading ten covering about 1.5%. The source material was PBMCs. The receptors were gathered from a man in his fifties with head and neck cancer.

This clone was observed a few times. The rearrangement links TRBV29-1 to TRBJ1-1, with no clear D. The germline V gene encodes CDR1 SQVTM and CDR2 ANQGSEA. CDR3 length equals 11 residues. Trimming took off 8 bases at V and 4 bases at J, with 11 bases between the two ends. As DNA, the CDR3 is TGCAGCTACCCAGTGGGCACTGAAGCTTTCTTT. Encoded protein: CSYPVGTEAFF.

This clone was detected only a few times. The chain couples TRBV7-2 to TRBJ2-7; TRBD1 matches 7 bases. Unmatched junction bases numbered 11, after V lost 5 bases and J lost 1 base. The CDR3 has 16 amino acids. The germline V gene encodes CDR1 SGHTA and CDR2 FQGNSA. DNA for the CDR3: TGTGCCAGCAGCGGGGGCCCGACAGGGCTATCCTACGAGCAGTACTTC. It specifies CASSGGPTGLSYEQYF.

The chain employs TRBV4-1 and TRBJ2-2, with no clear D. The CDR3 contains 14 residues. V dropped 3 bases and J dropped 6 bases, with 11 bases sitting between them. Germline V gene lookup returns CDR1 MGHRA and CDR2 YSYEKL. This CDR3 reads CASSQPLTSGELFF. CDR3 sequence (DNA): TGCGCCAGCAGCCAGCCTCTGACGTCCGGGGAGCTGTTTTTT.

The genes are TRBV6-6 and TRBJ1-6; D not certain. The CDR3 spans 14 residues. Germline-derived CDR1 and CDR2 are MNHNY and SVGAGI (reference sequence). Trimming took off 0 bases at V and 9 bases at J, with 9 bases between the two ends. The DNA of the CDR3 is TGTGCCAGCAGTTACTCGGTTAACGCTTCACCCCTCCACTTT. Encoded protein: CASSYSVNASPLHF.

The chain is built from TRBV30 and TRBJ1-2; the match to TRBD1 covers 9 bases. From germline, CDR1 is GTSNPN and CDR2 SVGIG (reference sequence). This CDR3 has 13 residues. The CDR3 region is CALGTGYLGGYTF. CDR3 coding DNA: TGTGCTTTGGGGACAGGGTACCTCGGGGGCTACACCTTC.

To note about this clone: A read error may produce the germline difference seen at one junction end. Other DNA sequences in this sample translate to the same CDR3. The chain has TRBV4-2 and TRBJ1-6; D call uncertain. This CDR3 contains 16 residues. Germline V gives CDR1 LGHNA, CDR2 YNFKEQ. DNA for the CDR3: TGTGCCAGCAGCCAACCCTCCGGTTCCTATAATTCACCTCTCCACTTT. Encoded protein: CASSQPSGSYNSPLHF.

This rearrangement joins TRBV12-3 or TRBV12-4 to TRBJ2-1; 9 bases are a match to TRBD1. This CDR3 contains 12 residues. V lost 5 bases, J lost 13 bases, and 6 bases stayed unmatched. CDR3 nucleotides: TGTGCCAGCAGTCGGGACAGGGTAGGCCAGTTCTTC. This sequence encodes CASSRDRVGQFF.

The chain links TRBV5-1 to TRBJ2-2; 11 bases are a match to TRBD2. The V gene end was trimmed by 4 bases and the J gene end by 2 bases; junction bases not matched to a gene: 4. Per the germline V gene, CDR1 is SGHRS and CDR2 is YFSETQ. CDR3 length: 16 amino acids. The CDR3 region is CASSGGLADNTGELFF. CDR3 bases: TGCGCCAGCAGCGGGGGACTAGCGGATAACACCGGGGAGCTGTTTTTT.